Each of the 6 T cell receptor beta chains below was sequenced from the same sample in a study of T cell changes during pregnancy in multiple sclerosis. This table comes from immunoSEQ multiplex PCR, and its TCRdb copy is limited to in-frame clones, with some not included. The sample carries about 24,000 clones, roughly nine tenths recorded once. The sample in question was CD8+ T cells from peripheral blood mononuclear cells, obtained in the third trimester of pregnancy. These receptors all stem from a female donor in good health, enrolled as a control in a pregnancy study.

V is TRBV27 and J is TRBJ1-1; no clear D gene. The germline V and J ends were trimmed by 10 bases and 5 bases, with 17 bases remaining between them. Germline V gene sequence: CDR1 MNHEY, CDR2 SMNVEV (reference sequence). CDR3 length: 13 residues. Written as DNA, the CDR3 is TGTGCCACCGCAGTGTGGTACGGGACTGAAGCTTTCTTT. Its translation is CATAVWYGTEAFF.

V usage is TRBV29-1 and J usage is TRBJ2-1, with 10 bases matching TRBD1. The CDR3 contains 15 residues. Germline V CDR1 and CDR2: SQVTM, ANQGSEA. V lost 2 bases to trimming and J lost 9 bases; unmatched junction nucleotides: 10. For the CDR3, the DNA is TGCAGCGTTGAACTGCCGGACAGGGGGTACTTTGAGCAGTTCTTC. It is translated as CSVELPDRGYFEQFF.

The rearrangement uses TRBV9 and TRBJ2-5; 9 bases map to TRBD1. This CDR3 is 15 amino acids long. The germline V gene encodes CDR1 SGDLS and CDR2 YYNGEE. V dropped 3 bases and J dropped 1; count of bases not matched to a gene: 4. This CDR3 is CASSGPTGGQETQYF. The CDR3 coding sequence is TGTGCCAGCAGCGGCCCGACAGGGGGCCAAGAGACCCAGTACTTC.

V is TRBV7-8 and J is TRBJ2-5; a possible D gene is TRBD2 (6 bases). The ends were cut back, 3 bases at V and 3 bases at J, with 20 bases in the middle. Germline lookup yields CDR1 SGHVS and CDR2 FQNEAQ. CDR3 length: 17 residues. The CDR3, as DNA: TGTGCCAGCAGCTTTCCCTATTCCGGGAGTGTGAAAGAGACCCAGTACTTC. It yields the protein CASSFPYSGSVKETQYF.

J is TRBJ1-5 and V is TRBV5-1; D is undetermined. This CDR3 comprises 13 residues. Trimming removed 7 bases at V and 6 bases at J, with 14 bases between. CDR1 and CDR2 from the germline V gene are SGHRS and YFSETQ. As DNA, the CDR3 is TGCGCCAGCGGCCCCTCCGGGAGTCAGCCCCAGCATTTT. Its protein product is CASGPSGSQPQHF. The full variable domain, rest sourced from reference TRBV5-1 and TRBJ1-5, is KAGVTQTPRYLIKTRGQQVTLSCSPISGHRSVSWYQQTPGQGLQFLFEYFSETQRNKGNFPGRFSGRQFSNSRSEMNVSTLELGDSALYLCASGPSGSQPQHFGDGTRLSIL.

The rearrangement uses TRBV4-1 and TRBJ1-1; unclear D gene. Germline CDR1 reads MGHRA; CDR2 reads YSYEKL. The CDR3 length is 16 residues. Trimming stripped 2 bases from V and 0 bases from J, with 13 bases between. DNA for the CDR3: TGCGCCAGCAGCCAACGAGAAACTACCTTGAACACTGAAGCTTTCTTT. Translating it yields CASSQRETTLNTEAFF.